The clone carrying this T cell receptor beta chain turned up a few times. Its antigen is unidentified. This CDR3 contains 14 residues. V gave up 2 bases and J gave up 5 bases, with 13 bases separating them. Germline-derived CDR1 and CDR2 are LGHDT and YNNKEL (reference sequence). Semi-nested PCR with Nested Universal Primer A followed constant-region reverse priming of full-length variable regions. TCRdb re-called the 5' RACE reads with MiXCR, one entry per CDR3 protein. The sample holds 9,500 to 15,000 distinct CDR3 sequences; roughly 47% are singletons and the top ten take around 13%. The sorted Tregs were CD4+CD25+CD127-/low cells. Whole-study findings and limits: Whole repertoires were not studied in the larger cohort, only one V-J beta rearrangement. Tumor Tregs overlapped most with tumor, then blood, naive CD4+ cells. The TCR gene usage of tumor memory CD4+ T cells clustered together with blood and lymph node memory CD4+ cells and with lymph node naive CD4+ cells.

This TCR was sampled from a female donor with breast cancer. Sequenced sample: tumor-infiltrating Tregs sorted from the breast tumor. The rearrangement links TRBV3-1 to TRBJ2-7, with a weak D call TRBD1 (5 bases). The CDR3 DNA is TGTGCCAGCAGCCAATATGGGGCAAATGACGAGCAGTACTTC. This encodes CASSQYGANDEQYF.